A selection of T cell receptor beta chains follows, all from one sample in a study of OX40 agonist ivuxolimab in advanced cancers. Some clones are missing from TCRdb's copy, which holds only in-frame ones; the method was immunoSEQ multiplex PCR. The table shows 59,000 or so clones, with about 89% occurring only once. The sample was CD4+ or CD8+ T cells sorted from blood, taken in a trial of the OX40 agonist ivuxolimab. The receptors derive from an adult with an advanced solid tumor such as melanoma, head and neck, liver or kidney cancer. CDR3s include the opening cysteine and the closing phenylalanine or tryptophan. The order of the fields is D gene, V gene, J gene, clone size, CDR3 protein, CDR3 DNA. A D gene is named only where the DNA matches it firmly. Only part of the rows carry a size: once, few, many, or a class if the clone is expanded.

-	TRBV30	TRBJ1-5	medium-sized	CAWGRKGWSNQPQHF	TGTGCCTGGGGCCGAAAGGGCTGGAGCAATCAGCCCCAGCATTTT
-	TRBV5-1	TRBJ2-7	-	CASSSLGSPGYEQYF	TGCGCCAGCAGCTCCCTAGGCAGCCCCGGCTACGAGCAGTACTTC
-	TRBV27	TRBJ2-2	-	CASSLGGHVAGELFF	TGTGCCAGCAGTTTAGGGGGGCATGTCGCCGGGGAGCTGTTTTTT
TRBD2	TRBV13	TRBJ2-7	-	CASSLTPGLAIYEQYF	TGTGCCAGCAGCTTAACTCCGGGACTAGCGATCTACGAGCAGTACTTC
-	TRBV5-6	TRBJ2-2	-	CASSLAHAPNTGELFF	TGTGCCAGCAGCTTGGCCCACGCTCCGAACACCGGGGAGCTGTTTTTT
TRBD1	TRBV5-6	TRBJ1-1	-	CASSLGTGDMNTEAFF	TGTGCCAGCAGCTTGGGGACAGGTGATATGAACACTGAAGCTTTCTTT
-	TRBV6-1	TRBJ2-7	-	CASSDYQGYEQYF	TGTGCCAGCAGTGATTACCAAGGGTACGAGCAGTACTTC
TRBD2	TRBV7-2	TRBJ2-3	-	CASSLSGTSTDTQYF	TGTGCCAGCAGCTTAAGCGGGACTAGCACAGATACGCAGTATTTT
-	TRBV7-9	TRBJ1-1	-	CASSLQGLSTEAFF	TGTGCCAGCAGTCTACAGGGACTGAGCACTGAAGCTTTCTTT
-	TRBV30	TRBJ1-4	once	CASTRGEVGEKLFF	TGTGCCTCAACACGCGGCGAGGTGGGGGAAAAACTGTTTTTT
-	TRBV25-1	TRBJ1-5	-	CASSVGGNQPQHF	TGTGCCAGCAGTGTAGGGGGCAATCAGCCCCAGCATTTT
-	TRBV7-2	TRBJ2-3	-	CASSLATLTDTQYF	TGTGCCAGCAGCTTAGCCACCCTCACAGATACGCAGTATTTT
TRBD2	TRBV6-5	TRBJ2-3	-	CASSYSSGGRDTQYF	TGTGCCAGCAGTTACTCGTCGGGGGGGAGGGATACGCAGTATTTT
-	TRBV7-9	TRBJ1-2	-	CASSRWNYGYTF	TGTGCCAGCAGCCGTTGGAACTATGGCTACACCTTC
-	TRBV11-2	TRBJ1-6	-	CASSSNSPLHF	TGTGCCAGCAGCTCCAATTCACCCCTCCACTTT
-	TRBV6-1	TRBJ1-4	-	CASRLGDRNEKLFF	TGTGCCAGCAGGCTAGGGGATCGAAATGAAAAACTGTTTTTT
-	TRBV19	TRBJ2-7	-	CASSMKAGGISYEQYF	TGTGCCAGTAGTATGAAGGCAGGGGGGATCTCCTACGAGCAGTACTTC
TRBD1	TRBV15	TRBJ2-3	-	CAMLGGEGVNSDTQYF	TGTGCCATGCTAGGGGGCGAAGGGGTAAATTCAGATACGCAGTATTTT
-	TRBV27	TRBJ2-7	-	CASRSGVGYEQYF	TGTGCCAGCAGATCCGGCGTCGGCTACGAGCAGTACTTC
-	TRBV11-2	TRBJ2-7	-	CASSLGWRGSNREQYF	TGTGCCAGCAGCTTGGGTTGGCGAGGGAGCAATCGGGAGCAGTACTTC
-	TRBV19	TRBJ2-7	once	CASSQGLYEQYF	TGTGCCAGTAGTCAGGGACTCTACGAGCAGTACTTC
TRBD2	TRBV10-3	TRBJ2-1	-	CAISESTSGNYNEQFF	TGTGCCATCAGTGAGTCAACTAGCGGGAATTACAATGAGCAGTTCTTC
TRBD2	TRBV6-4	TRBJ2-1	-	CASSDRGTTNEQFF	TGTGCCAGCAGTGACCGAGGGACTACTAATGAGCAGTTCTTC
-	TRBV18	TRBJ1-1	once	CASSRGTMNTEAFF	TGTGCCAGCTCACGGGGGACCATGAACACTGAAGCTTTCTTT
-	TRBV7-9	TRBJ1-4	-	CASSAQGGLVEKLFF	TGTGCCAGCAGCGCACAAGGAGGCCTCGTTGAAAAACTGTTTTTT
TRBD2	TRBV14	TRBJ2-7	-	CASSFGGSSYEQYF	TGTGCCAGCAGCTTCGGGGGGTCTTCCTACGAGCAGTACTTC
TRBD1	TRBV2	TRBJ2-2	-	CASMGTVNTGELFF	TGTGCCAGCATGGGGACAGTAAACACCGGGGAGCTGTTTTTT
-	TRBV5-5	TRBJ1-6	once	CASSLAGAYNSPLHF	TGTGCCAGCAGCTTGGCGGGGGCCTATAATTCACCCCTCCACTTT
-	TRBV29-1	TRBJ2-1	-	CSVEDKTGAGDNEQFF	TGCAGCGTTGAAGACAAAACCGGTGCAGGGGACAATGAGCAGTTCTTC
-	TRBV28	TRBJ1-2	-	CASSLRDRYTF	TGTGCCAGCAGTTTACGGGATCGCTACACCTTC
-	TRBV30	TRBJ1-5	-	CAWSLGGQPQHF	TGTGCCTGGAGTTTAGGCGGTCAGCCCCAGCATTTT
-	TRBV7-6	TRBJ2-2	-	CASSLGGRGYTGELFF	TGTGCCAGCAGCTTAGGGGGCAGGGGTTACACCGGGGAGCTGTTTTTT
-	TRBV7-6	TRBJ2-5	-	CASSLAAQETQYF	TGTGCCAGCAGCTTAGCTGCCCAAGAGACCCAGTACTTC
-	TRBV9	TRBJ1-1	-	CASSVGDSYAGTEAFF	TGTGCCAGCAGCGTAGGAGACAGTTATGCGGGGACTGAAGCTTTCTTT
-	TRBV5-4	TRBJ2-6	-	CASSLKDSGANVLTF	TGTGCCAGCAGCTTGAAGGACTCTGGGGCCAACGTCCTGACTTTC
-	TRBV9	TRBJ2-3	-	CASSTSIADTQYF	TGTGCCAGCAGCACCAGTATCGCGGATACGCAGTATTTT
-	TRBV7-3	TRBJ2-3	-	CASSLGQGKDTQYF	TGTGCCAGCAGCTTGGGGCAGGGGAAAGATACGCAGTATTTT
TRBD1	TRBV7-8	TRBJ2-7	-	CASSLGQGNGEQYF	TGTGCCAGCAGCTTAGGACAGGGCAACGGCGAGCAGTACTTC
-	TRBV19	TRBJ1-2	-	CASSPLVTAGGYTF	TGTGCCAGTAGTCCCCTAGTGACCGCGGGAGGCTACACCTTC
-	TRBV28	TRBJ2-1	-	CASSPILNEQFF	TGTGCCAGCAGTCCGATATTGAATGAGCAGTTCTTC
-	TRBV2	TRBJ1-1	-	CARFGSGSTEAFF	TGTGCCAGATTTGGATCGGGATCCACTGAAGCTTTCTTT
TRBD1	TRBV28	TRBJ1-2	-	CASYDRGHNGYTF	TGTGCCAGCTACGACAGGGGGCACAATGGCTACACCTTC
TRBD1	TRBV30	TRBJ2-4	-	CAWSVRQGFKNIQYF	TGTGCCTGGAGTGTACGACAGGGGTTCAAAAACATTCAGTACTTC
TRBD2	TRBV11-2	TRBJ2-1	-	CASRRLAGTSSYNEQFF	TGTGCCAGCAGGCGACTAGCGGGGACGAGCTCCTACAATGAGCAGTTCTTC
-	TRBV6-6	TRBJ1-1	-	CASINTGVDTEAFF	TGTGCCAGCATAAATACTGGGGTGGACACTGAAGCTTTCTTT
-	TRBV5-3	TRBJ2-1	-	CARRSTDRPPVHNEQFF	TGTGCCAGAAGATCGACAGACAGGCCGCCGGTCCACAATGAGCAGTTCTTC
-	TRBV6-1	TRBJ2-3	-	CASSPSQADTQYF	TGTGCCAGCAGTCCAAGCCAAGCAGATACGCAGTATTTT
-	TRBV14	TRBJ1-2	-	CASSQNNLGGYTF	TGTGCCAGCAGCCAGAATAACTTAGGTGGCTACACCTTC
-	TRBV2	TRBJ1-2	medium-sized	CASGQSNYGYTF	TGTGCCAGTGGACAGTCGAACTATGGCTACACCTTC
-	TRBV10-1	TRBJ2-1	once	CASSEEGTVYNEQFF	TGCGCCAGCAGTGAGGAGGGGACTGTTTACAATGAGCAGTTCTTC
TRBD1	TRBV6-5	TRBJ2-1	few	CASSPGQGAREQFF	TGTGCCAGCAGTCCGGGACAGGGGGCTCGAGAGCAGTTCTTC
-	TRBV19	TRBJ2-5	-	CASSKGVRRETQYF	TGTGCCAGTAGTAAGGGGGTCAGGCGAGAGACCCAGTACTTC
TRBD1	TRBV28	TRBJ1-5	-	CASIRDRDQPQHF	TGTGCCAGCATACGGGACAGGGATCAGCCCCAGCATTTT